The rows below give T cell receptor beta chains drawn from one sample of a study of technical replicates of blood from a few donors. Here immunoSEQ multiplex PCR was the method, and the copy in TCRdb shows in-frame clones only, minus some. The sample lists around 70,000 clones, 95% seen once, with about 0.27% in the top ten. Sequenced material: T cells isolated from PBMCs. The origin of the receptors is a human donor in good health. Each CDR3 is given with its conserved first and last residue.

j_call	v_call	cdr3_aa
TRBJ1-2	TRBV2	CASSGGSTYGYTF
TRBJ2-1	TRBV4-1	CASSHRAGVDEQFF
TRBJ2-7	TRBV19	CASSWTSGKHEQYF
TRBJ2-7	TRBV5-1	CASSPRTSGVYEQYF
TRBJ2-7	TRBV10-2	CASSEGKAVHEQYF
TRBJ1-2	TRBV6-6	CASSYAENYGYTF
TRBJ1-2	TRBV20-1	CSAFPRGVF
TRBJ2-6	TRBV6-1	CASSSQGAGANVLTF
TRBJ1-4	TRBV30	CACTRQGIGEKLFF
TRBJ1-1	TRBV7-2	CASSFNTGSLGGAFF
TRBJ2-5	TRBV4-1	CASSRTSGREETQYF
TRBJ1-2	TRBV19	CASSTVGDRNYGYTF
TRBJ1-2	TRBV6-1	CASRGGTSLSLGYTF
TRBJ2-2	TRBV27	CASSFPDRAGELFF
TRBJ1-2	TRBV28	CASSLWQTYGYTF
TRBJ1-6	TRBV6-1	CATIIQGANNSPLHF
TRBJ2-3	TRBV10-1	CASSESLAGGQDTQYF
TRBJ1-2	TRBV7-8	CASSLGREGYTF
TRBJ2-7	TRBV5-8	CASSYTFYEQYF
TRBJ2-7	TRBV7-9	CASSLTPPRAFSYEQYF
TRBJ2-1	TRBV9	CASSVGDRGRAGFF
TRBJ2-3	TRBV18	CASSPQWAGSTDTQYF
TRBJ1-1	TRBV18	CASSLHRDGEAFF
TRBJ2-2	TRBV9	CASSGNRGRPNTGELFF
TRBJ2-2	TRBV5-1	CASSITSSLSTGELFF
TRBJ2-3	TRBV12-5	CASGLVLNGRPDTQYF
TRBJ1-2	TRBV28	CASSRDSHGYTF
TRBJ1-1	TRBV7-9	CASSYGQNTEAFF
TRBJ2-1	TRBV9	CASSDHGSSASEQFF
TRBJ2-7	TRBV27	CATRVTGGPYEQYF
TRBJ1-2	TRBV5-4	CASSTAGGSYGYTF
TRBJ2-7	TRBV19	CASSIIPSYEQYF
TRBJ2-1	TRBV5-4	CASSSQLASLPEFF
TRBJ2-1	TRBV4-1	CASATPTRPYEQFF
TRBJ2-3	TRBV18	CASSSSPITLDSTDTQYF
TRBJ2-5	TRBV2	CASSERRVGGFQETQYF
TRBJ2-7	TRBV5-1	CASSPTGTGSYEQYF
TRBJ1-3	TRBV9	CASSVGETGGHTIYF
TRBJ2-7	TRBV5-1	CASSLTSGTSREQYF
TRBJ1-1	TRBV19	CASSIYLGTGSMNTEAFF